Reported below is one T cell receptor beta chain. From germline, CDR1 is MNHEY and CDR2 SMNVEV (reference sequence). CDR3 length: 14 residues. V gave up 7 bases and J gave up 2 bases, with 13 bases separating them. This sample was included in a study of blood T cells in healthy people across ages. A sample-barcoded 5' primer and a J-beta primer mix were used in a second PCR of roughly 7 to 11 cycles. The template-switch adaptor, which had 12 random nucleotides, put a tag on each cDNA molecule. Sequencing recovered at least 2.5 million CDR3-containing paired-end reads from each sample. TCRdb itself ran the 5' RACE reads through MiXCR, one entry per CDR3 protein. The repertoire holds over 500,000 distinct CDR3 sequences, with around 52% as singletons.

The chain combines TRBV27 with TRBJ2-3; weak D call: TRBD1 (5 bases). Sequencing input: blood. The sequence came from a woman at least 80 years old in good health. The CDR3 DNA sequence: TGTGCCAGCAAACTCGACAGTAACACAGATACGCAGTATTTT. Translated: CASKLDSNTDTQYF.